In its sample, the clone carrying this T cell receptor (beta chain) was seen a few times. Its matching antigen is unknown. Germline V gene data show CDR1 as MGHDK and CDR2 as SYGVNS. This CDR3 has 14 amino acids. With 6 bases clipped from V and 5 bases from J, the junction kept 6 bases outside the gene matches. The data derive from a study of naive and memory T cell subsets. Study-level findings and limits: In CD4 and CD8 cells, diversity dropped from naive through EMRA.

The beta constant-region primer was an equimolar mix of two oligonucleotides covering TRBC1 and TRBC2. A 12-nucleotide UMI and the SP2 primer were added to the cDNA 3' end by oligonucleotide ligation. The ligated cDNA underwent four PCR rounds using SP2 and nested alpha and beta constant-region primers. MiXCR, run by TCRdb on the UMI-ligation and nested PCR reads, gives a single entry per CDR3 protein. The sample lists 25,000 to 30,000 distinct CDR3 sequences; 9.5% to 12% were seen once. The receptor comes from a human donor in good health. Sequences were obtained from effector memory CD4+ T cells from blood. As to subset: effector memory, CD45RA- CD27-. V gene TRBV25-1 combines with J gene TRBJ1-5, with 8 nucleotides matching TRBD1. The CDR3 reads CASRAGTGDQPQHF. DNA of the CDR3: TGTGCCAGCAGGGCTGGGACAGGTGATCAGCCCCAGCATTTT.